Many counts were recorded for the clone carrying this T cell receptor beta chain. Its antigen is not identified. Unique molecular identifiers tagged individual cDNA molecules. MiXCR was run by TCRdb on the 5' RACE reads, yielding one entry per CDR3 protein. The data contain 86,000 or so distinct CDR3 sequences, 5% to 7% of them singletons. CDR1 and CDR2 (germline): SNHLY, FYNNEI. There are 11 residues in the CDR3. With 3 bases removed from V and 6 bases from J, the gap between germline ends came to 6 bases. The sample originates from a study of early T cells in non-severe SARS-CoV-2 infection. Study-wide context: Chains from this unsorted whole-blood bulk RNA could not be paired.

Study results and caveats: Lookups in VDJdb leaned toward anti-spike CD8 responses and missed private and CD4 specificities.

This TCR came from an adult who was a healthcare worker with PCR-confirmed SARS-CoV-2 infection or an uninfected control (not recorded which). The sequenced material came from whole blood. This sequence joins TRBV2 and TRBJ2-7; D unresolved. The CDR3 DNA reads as TGTGCCAGCAGTGAGGACCGCGAGCAGTACTTC. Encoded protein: CASSEDREQYF. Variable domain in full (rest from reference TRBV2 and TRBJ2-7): EPEVTQTPSHQVTQMGQEVILRCVPISNHLYFYWYRQILGQKVEFLVSFYNNEISEKSEIFDDQFSVERPDGSNFTLKIRSTKLEDSAMYFCASSEDREQYFGPGTRLTVT.